Included here is one T cell receptor (beta chain) sequence, with context. The antigen is not known. Profiled with immunoSEQ multiplex PCR; TCRdb holds only in-frame clones, not every one. The table lists 450,000 to 500,000 clones, approximately 81% of them singletons. These data belong to a study of shared clonotypes between healthy human individuals. Study-wide context: The donor pool was made up of a couple of women and a few men aged 18 to 49.

Study-wide findings and caveats: How much donors shared clonotypes was expected to be affected by sequencing depth.

Recent vaccinations or acute infections were absent in the healthy HIV-negative adult donors. In unsorted samples, genomic DNA was obtained using 90 million or so PBMCs. The CDR3 loop spans 15 amino acids. The germline V gene has CDR1 LNHDA and CDR2 SQIVND (reference sequence). The V end was cut by 5 bases, the J end by 3 bases, with 16 bases between. Input material: PBMCs. The receptor comes from a woman between 35 and 50 years old in good health. Some clones in this sample may be carry-over from other donors' samples. The chain employs TRBV19 and TRBJ1-2; possibly TRBD1 for D (5 bases). CDR3 sequence reads: CASSPSGEGHYGYTF. For the CDR3, the DNA is TGTGCCAGTAGTCCCTCGGGGGAAGGGCACTATGGCTACACCTTC.